This TCR beta chain originates from a study of blood T cells in healthy people across ages. General observations from the study: When one million T cells were used, diversity estimates were thought to be underestimates.

A J-beta primer mix and a sample-barcoded 5' primer were used in a second PCR of about 6 to 12 cycles. A single record per CDR3 protein comes from TCRdb applying MiXCR to the 5' RACE reads. The table lists over 1,200,000 distinct CDR3 sequences, 55% to 75% of them singletons, with 6.5% to 8.5% in the top ten. Comment on this clonotype: Its antigen remains unknown.

The source material was blood. The sequence derives from a man aged 18 to 35 in good health.

The CDR3 loop is CSAKPSGRQWQFF. The CDR3 coding sequence is TGCAGTGCTAAGCCTAGCGGGAGACAGTGGCAGTTCTTC. This chain connects TRBV20-1 to TRBJ2-7; 10 nucleotides agree with TRBD2. The J call may be in error: the DNA end matches TRBJ2-1 better. In germline, CDR1 is DFQATT, CDR2 SNEGSKA (reference sequence). The CDR3 extends over 13 amino acids.